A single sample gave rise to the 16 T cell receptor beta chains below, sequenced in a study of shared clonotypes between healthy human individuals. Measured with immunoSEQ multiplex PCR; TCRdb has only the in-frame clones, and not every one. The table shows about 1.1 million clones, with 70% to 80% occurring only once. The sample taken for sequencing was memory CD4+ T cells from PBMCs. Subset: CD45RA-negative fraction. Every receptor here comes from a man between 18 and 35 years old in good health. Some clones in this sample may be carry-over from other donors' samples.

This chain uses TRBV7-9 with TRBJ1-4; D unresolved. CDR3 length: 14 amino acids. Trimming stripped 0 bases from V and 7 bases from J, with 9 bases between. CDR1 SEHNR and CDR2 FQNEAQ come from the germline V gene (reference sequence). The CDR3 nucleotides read TGTGCCAGCAGCTTAGCGCCCGGGGTTGAAAAACTGTTTTTT. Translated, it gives CASSLAPGVEKLFF.

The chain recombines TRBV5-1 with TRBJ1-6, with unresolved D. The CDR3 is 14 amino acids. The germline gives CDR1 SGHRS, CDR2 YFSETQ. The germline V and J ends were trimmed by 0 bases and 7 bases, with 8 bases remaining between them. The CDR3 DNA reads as TGCGCCAGCAGCTTGGACAGTGAGAATTCACCCCTCCACTTT. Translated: CASSLDSENSPLHF.

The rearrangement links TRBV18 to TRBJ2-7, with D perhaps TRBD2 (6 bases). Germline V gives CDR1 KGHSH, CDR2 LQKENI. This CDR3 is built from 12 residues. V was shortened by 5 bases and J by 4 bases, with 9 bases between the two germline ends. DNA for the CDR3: TGTGCCAGCTCAGGGGGGAGTTACGAGCAGTACTTC. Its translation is CASSGGSYEQYF.

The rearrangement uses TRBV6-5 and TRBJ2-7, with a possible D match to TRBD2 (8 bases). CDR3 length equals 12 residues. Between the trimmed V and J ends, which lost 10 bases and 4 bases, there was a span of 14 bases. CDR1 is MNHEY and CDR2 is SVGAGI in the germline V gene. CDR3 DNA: TGTGCCACCGGGAGGGGGCCTTACGAGCAGTACTTC. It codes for CATGRGPYEQYF.

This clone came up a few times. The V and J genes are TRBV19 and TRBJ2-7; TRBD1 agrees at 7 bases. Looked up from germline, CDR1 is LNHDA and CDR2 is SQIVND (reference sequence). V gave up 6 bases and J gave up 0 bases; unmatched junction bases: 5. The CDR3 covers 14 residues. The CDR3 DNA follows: TGTGCCAGTAGCTACAGGGGTAGCTCCTACGAGCAGTACTTC. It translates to CASSYRGSSYEQYF.

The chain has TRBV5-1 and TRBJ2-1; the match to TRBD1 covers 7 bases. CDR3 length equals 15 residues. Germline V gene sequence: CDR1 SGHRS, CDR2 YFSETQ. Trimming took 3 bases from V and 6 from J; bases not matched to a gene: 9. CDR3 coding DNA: TGCGCCAGCAGCTCTGGGACAGTTATTGGCAATGAGCAGTTCTTC. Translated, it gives CASSSGTVIGNEQFF.

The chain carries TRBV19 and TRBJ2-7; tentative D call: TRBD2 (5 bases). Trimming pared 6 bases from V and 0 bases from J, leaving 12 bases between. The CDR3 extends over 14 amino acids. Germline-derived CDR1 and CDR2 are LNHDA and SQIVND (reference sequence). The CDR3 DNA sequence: TGTGCCAGTAGCAAGGAGGAAGGCTCCTACGAGCAGTACTTC. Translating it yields CASSKEEGSYEQYF.

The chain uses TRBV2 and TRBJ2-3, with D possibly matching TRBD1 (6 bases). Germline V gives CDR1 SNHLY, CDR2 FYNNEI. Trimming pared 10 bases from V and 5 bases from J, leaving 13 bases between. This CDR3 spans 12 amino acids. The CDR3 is CATRGWEDTQYF. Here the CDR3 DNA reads TGTGCCACCAGGGGATGGGAAGATACGCAGTATTTT.

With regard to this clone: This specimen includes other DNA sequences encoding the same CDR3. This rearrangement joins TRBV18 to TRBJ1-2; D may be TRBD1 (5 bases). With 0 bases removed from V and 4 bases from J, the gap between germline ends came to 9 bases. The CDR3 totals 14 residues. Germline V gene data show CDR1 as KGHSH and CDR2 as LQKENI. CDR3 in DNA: TGTGCCAGCTCACCACCGGGCGGGGGCTATGGCTACACCTTC. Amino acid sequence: CASSPPGGGYGYTF.

The CDR3 protein is CASSLVTGGNQPQHF. CDR3 sequence (DNA): TGTGCCAGCAGCTTAGTCACAGGGGGTAATCAGCCCCAGCATTTT. This chain uses TRBV7-2 with TRBJ1-5, with TRBD1 matching 8 bases. In germline, CDR1 is SGHTA, CDR2 FQGNSA. This CDR3 contains 15 residues. V lost 1 base, J lost 4 bases, and 3 bases stayed unmatched. Full variable domain (outside the CDR3, taken from reference TRBV7-2 and TRBJ1-5): GAGVSQSPSNKVTEKGKDVELRCDPISGHTALYWYRQSLGQGLEFLIYFQGNSAPDKSGLPSDRFSAERTGGSVSTLTIQRTQQEDSAVYLCASSLVTGGNQPQHFGDGTRLSIL.

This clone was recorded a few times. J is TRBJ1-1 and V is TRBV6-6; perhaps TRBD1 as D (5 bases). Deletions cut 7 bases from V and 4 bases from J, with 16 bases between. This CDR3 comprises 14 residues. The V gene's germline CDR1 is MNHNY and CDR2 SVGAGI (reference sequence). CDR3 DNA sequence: TGTGCCAGCAACCCAGGGAGGTTGGGCACTGAAGCTTTCTTT. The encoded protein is CASNPGRLGTEAFF.

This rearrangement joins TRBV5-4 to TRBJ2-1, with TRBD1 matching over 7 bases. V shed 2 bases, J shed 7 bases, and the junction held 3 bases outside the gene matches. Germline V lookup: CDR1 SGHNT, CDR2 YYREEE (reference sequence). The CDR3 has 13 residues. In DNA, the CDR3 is TGTGCCAGCAGCTTAGACAGGGTAAATGAGCAGTTCTTC. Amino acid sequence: CASSLDRVNEQFF. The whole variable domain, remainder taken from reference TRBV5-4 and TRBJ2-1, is ETGVTQSPTHLIKTRGQQVTLRCSSQSGHNTVSWYQQALGQGPQFIFQYYREEENGRGNFPPRFSGLQFPNYSSELNVNALELDDSALYLCASSLDRVNEQFFGPGTRLTVL.

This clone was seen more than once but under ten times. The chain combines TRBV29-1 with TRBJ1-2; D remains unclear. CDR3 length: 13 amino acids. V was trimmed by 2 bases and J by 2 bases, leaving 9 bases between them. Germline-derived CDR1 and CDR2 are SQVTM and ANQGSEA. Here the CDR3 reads CSVESGANYGYTF. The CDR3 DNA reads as TGCAGCGTTGAATCGGGCGCCAACTATGGCTACACCTTC.

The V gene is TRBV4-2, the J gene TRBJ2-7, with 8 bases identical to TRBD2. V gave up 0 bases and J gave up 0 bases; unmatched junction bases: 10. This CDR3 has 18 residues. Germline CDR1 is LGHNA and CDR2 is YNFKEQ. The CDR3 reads CASSQDQASGLSSYEQYF. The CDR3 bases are TGTGCCAGCAGCCAAGATCAAGCTAGCGGGCTTTCCTCCTACGAGCAGTACTTC.

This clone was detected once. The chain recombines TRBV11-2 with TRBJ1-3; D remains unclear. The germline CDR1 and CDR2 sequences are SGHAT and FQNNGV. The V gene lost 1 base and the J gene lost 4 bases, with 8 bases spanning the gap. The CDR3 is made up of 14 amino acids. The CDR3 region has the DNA TGTGCCAGCAGCTTAGTGCACAAGGGAAACACCATATATTTT. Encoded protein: CASSLVHKGNTIYF.

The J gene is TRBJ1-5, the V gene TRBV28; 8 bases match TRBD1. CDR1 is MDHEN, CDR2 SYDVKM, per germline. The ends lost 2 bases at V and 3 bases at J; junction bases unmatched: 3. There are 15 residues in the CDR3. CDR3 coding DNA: TGTGCCAGCAGTTTAACGGGACAGGACAATCAGCCCCAGCATTTT. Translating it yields CASSLTGQDNQPQHF.